Below, 23 T cell receptor beta chains from the same sample are listed, as sequenced in a study of Graves' ophthalmopathy and Graves' hyperthyroidism. Beta-chain TCR CDR3 regions were amplified from RNA transcripts. The first round was an RT-PCR with HTBI primers, and the second round was a multiplex PCR. TCRdb itself ran the multiplex PCR reads through MiXCR, one entry per CDR3 protein. The table shows roughly 400,000 distinct CDR3 sequences, with around 16% occurring only once. Sequencing input: peripheral blood. The source of these receptors is a woman under 30 with Graves' ophthalmopathy.

In this sample, this clonotype turned up many times. V is TRBV12-3 or TRBV12-4 and J is TRBJ1-1; D remains unclear. There are 14 residues in the CDR3. V shed 0 bases and J shed 9 bases, with 14 bases lying between them. The CDR3 sequence: CASSLAGRLTQAFF. CDR3 in DNA: TGTGCCAGCAGTTTAGCCGGGCGGCTTACTCAAGCTTTCTTT.

This clonotype occurred many times. This sequence joins TRBV7-2 and TRBJ1-1; 8 positions match TRBD1. From germline, CDR1 is SGHTA and CDR2 FQGNSA. CDR3 length: 15 amino acids. With V trimmed by 2 bases and J by 0 bases, 2 bases remained unmatched. The CDR3 sequence: CASSLWDRMNTEAFF. The CDR3 coding sequence is TGTGCCAGCAGCTTATGGGACAGGATGAACACTGAAGCTTTCTTT.

Many counts were recorded for this clonotype. CDR3 DNA sequence: TGCAGTGCTAGAGTGATGTATAATTCACCCCTCCACTTT. It specifies CSARVMYNSPLHF. The chain combines TRBV20-1 with TRBJ1-6; unclear D gene. The CDR3 totals 13 residues. The germline gives CDR1 DFQATT, CDR2 SNEGSKA (reference sequence). Trimming pared 1 base from V and 4 bases from J, leaving 5 bases between.

The sample holds many counts of this clonotype. This sequence joins TRBV18 and TRBJ1-1; D is undetermined. The V end was cut by 0 bases, the J end by 0 bases, with 11 bases between. The CDR3 runs to 16 residues. Germline CDR1 KGHSH, CDR2 LQKENI. The CDR3 sequence is CASSPPGGQMNTEAFF. The CDR3 coding sequence is TGTGCCAGCTCACCACCGGGTGGCCAGATGAACACTGAAGCTTTCTTT.

This clonotype was counted ten times or more. V gene TRBV29-1 combines with J gene TRBJ2-7, with D perhaps matching TRBD2 (5 bases). The CDR3 runs 15 residues. V was shortened by 3 bases and J by 4 bases, with 19 bases between the two germline ends. CDR1 and CDR2 (germline): SQVTM, ANQGSEA. The DNA of the CDR3 is TGCAGCGTTGAGGGAGCGAGAGAGGGTTCTTACGAGCAGTACTTC. This sequence encodes CSVEGAREGSYEQYF.

This clonotype was recorded at least ten times. The chain combines TRBV28 with TRBJ2-5, with D perhaps assigned TRBD1 or TRBD2 (7 bases each). Germline values: CDR1 MDHEN, CDR2 SYDVKM. Trimming shortened V by 5 bases and J by 4 bases, and 17 bases separated the two germline ends. CDR3 size: 15 residues. The CDR3, as DNA: TGTGCCAGCAGTCCGCCGGGCAGGGGGGGAGAGACCCAGTACTTC. Its protein product is CASSPPGRGGETQYF.

The chain links TRBV3-1 to TRBJ1-1; no reliable D call. V lost 2 bases to trimming and J lost 6 bases, with 10 bases between them. The germline gives CDR1 LGHDT, CDR2 YNNKEL (reference sequence). The CDR3 sequence is 13 residues long. The CDR3 nucleotides read TGTGCCAGCAGCCAACAGTATCTCGCTGAAGCTTTCTTT. This gives the protein CASSQQYLAEAFF. Using reference TRBV3-1 and TRBJ1-1 for the parts outside the CDR3, the full variable domain is DTAVSQTPKYLVTQMGNDKSIKCEQNLGHDTMYWYKQDSKKFLKIMFSYNNKELIINETVPNRFSPKSPDKAHLNLHINSLELGDSAVYFCASSQQYLAEAFFGQGTRLTVV.

This clonotype has ten or more counts. The rearrangement joins TRBV5-4 to TRBJ2-2, with D possibly being TRBD1 or TRBD2 (5 bases each). The CDR3 runs 14 residues. The germline V gene encodes CDR1 SGHNT and CDR2 YYREEE (reference sequence). V was pared by 4 bases and J by 4 bases, with 11 bases between. CDR3 bases: TGTGCCAGCAGCGCCGGTGGGGGCACCGGGGAGCTGTTTTTT. This encodes CASSAGGGTGELFF.

At least ten counts were recorded for this clonotype. The chain links TRBV6-5 to TRBJ2-5; 14 positions match TRBD2. Germline loops: CDR1 MNHEY, CDR2 SVGAGI. The CDR3 covers 15 residues. Losses at the gene ends were 8 bases for V and 5 bases for J; bases not matched to a gene: 7. The CDR3 DNA reads as TGTGCCAGCTCTTTGACTAGCGGGGGGGCGGAGACCCAGTACTTC. Translating it yields CASSLTSGGAETQYF.

This clonotype was counted ten times or more. The chain combines TRBV12-3 or TRBV12-4 with TRBJ1-5, with 8 bases that match TRBD1. The CDR3 consists of 14 residues. The V gene end was trimmed by 2 bases and the J gene end by 6 bases; junction bases not matched to a gene: 3. The CDR3 loop is CASSLQGASQPQHF. The CDR3 coding sequence is TGTGCCAGCAGTTTACAGGGGGCTAGTCAGCCCCAGCATTTT.

This clonotype was counted many times. This chain links TRBV28 with TRBJ1-5; D call uncertain. CDR1 is MDHEN and CDR2 is SYDVKM in the germline V gene. The CDR3 has 11 residues. V was clipped by 6 bases and J by 7 bases, with 7 bases between them. CDR3 DNA sequence: TGTGCCAGCAGGGGAGACCAGCCCCAGCATTTT. Translated, it gives CASRGDQPQHF.

Many counts were recorded for this clonotype. Since a much larger clone is just one base distant, this may be a read error. The chain has TRBV28 and TRBJ2-7; 9 positions match TRBD1. This CDR3 is 13 amino acids long. The germline V gene encodes CDR1 MDHEN and CDR2 SYDVKM. The CDR3 protein is CAIFGDRAYERYF. CDR3 coding DNA: TGTGCCATCTTTGGGGACAGGGCCTACGAGCGGTACTTC.

This clonotype was counted at least ten times. This chain links TRBV6-4 with TRBJ2-7, with 9 bases that match TRBD1. Germline lookup yields CDR1 MRHNA and CDR2 SNTAGT. The V and J ends lost 6 bases and 2 bases, in that order; junction bases with no gene match: 14. CDR3 length equals 17 residues. The CDR3 region is CASRSTRRDRAPYEQYF. CDR3 in DNA: TGTGCCAGCAGATCGACTCGCCGGGACAGGGCACCCTACGAGCAGTACTTC.

The rearrangement uses TRBV28 and TRBJ2-6, with 10 bases aligning to TRBD1. CDR3 length: 16 residues. V trimming: 7 bases; J trimming: 4 bases; junction bases outside the gene matches: 7. The germline V gene encodes CDR1 MDHEN and CDR2 SYDVKM. The CDR3 DNA sequence: TGTGCCAGCATTTCGGACAGGGGGGCAGGGGCCAACGTCCTGACTTTC. Protein product: CASISDRGAGANVLTF.

This clonotype was detected ten times or more. The chain uses TRBV9 and TRBJ2-2; possible D gene TRBD2, 5 bases. The V gene's germline CDR1 is SGDLS and CDR2 YYNGEE. There are 15 residues in the CDR3. The V and J ends lost 4 bases and 2 bases respectively, with 12 bases between them. The CDR3 nucleotides read TGTGCCAGCAGCCCCCGGAGGTCTAACACCGGGGAGCTGTTTTTT. Translation gives CASSPRRSNTGELFF.

This clonotype has a count of ten or more. The V call is TRBV12-3 or TRBV12-4, the J call TRBJ1-1; D perhaps matches TRBD1 (5 bases). Between the trimmed V and J ends, which lost 6 bases and 5 bases, there was a span of 13 bases. The CDR3 is 13 residues long. The CDR3 bases are TGTGCCAGCAGAGTTTTGGAGGGGACTGAAGCTTTCTTT. The encoded protein is CASRVLEGTEAFF.

Many counts were recorded for this clonotype. V usage is TRBV7-8 and J usage is TRBJ2-4, with TRBD1 matching over 12 bases. CDR3 size: 16 residues. V shed 5 bases, J shed 8 bases, and the junction held 10 bases outside the gene matches. Germline CDR1 SGHVS, CDR2 FQNEAQ. CDR3 region: CASSPGTGGERDIQYF. DNA for the CDR3: TGTGCCAGCAGCCCCGGGACAGGGGGCGAGAGGGACATTCAGTACTTC.

The V and J genes are TRBV28 and TRBJ2-2; the D is unclear. V lost 6 bases to trimming and J lost 4 bases, with 15 bases between them. CDR3 length: 15 amino acids. Germline lookup yields CDR1 MDHEN and CDR2 SYDVKM. In nucleotides, the CDR3 is TGTGCCAGCAGCCCCTTAGCCTTAGGCACCGGGGAGCTGTTTTTT. Its translation is CASSPLALGTGELFF.

This chain joins TRBV6-5 and TRBJ2-5; TRBD1 matches at 7 bases. CDR3 length equals 14 residues. Losses at the gene ends were 4 bases for V and 9 bases for J; bases not matched to a gene: 11. Germline values: CDR1 MNHEY, CDR2 SVGAGI. CDR3 loop: CASSFTGVQGAQYF. The CDR3 DNA reads as TGTGCCAGCAGTTTTACCGGGGTCCAGGGGGCCCAGTACTTC.

The rearrangement uses TRBV11-3 and TRBJ1-1; D is undetermined. The CDR3 covers 13 residues. The germline V and J ends were trimmed by 7 bases and 2 bases, with 11 bases remaining between them. Germline V CDR1 and CDR2: SGHNT, YENEEA. CDR3 sequence (DNA): TGTGCCAGCACCGGTAGTACTAACACTGAAGCTTTCTTT. The encoded protein is CASTGSTNTEAFF. Full variable domain (outside the CDR3, taken from reference TRBV11-3 and TRBJ1-1): EAGVVQSPRYKIIEKKQPVAFWCNPISGHNTLYWYLQNLGQGPELLIRYENEEAVDDSQLPKDRFSAERLKGVDSTLKIQPAELGDSAVYLCASTGSTNTEAFFGQGTRLTVV.

The gene calls are TRBV7-2 and TRBJ1-1; D uncertain. The germline V gene encodes CDR1 SGHTA and CDR2 FQGNSA. The ends were cut back, 6 bases at V and 8 bases at J, with 10 bases in the middle. The CDR3 sequence is 11 residues long. Here the CDR3 reads CASRALTEAFF. For the CDR3, the DNA is TGTGCCAGCAGGGCCCTGACAGAAGCTTTCTTT.

Many counts were recorded for this clonotype. A much larger clone lies one base from this, so it may be a read error. It is likely a read error, because the conserved phenylalanine at the end of the CDR3 is missing. The chain uses TRBV6-1 and TRBJ2-5; D not resolved. V lost 5 bases, J lost 6 bases, and 10 bases lay in between. The germline CDR1 and CDR2 sequences are MNHNS and SASEGT. The CDR3 runs to 12 residues. CDR3 sequence: CASSPRMKTQYL. CDR3 DNA: TGTGCCAGCAGTCCCCGGATGAAGACCCAGTACCTC.

In this sample, this clonotype turned up many times. The chain uses TRBV5-6 and TRBJ1-1; unclear D gene. Trimming cost V 3 bases and J 1 base, with 16 bases left between them. Germline values: CDR1 SGHDT, CDR2 YYEEEE. This CDR3 comprises 16 residues. The CDR3 sequence is CASSSLAGLSNTEAFF. The CDR3, as DNA: TGTGCCAGCAGCTCCTTAGCCGGGCTATCGAACACTGAAGCTTTCTTT.